One and the same sample provided the 31 T cell receptor beta chains below, sequenced in a study of CD8 T cells in ankylosing spondylitis (dated by TCRdb to about 2017). Preparation of the library involved 5' RACE. Instrument on record: Illumina HiSeq 2500. TCRdb itself trimmed the public reads at Q25 with fastp, ran MiXCR and retained productive beta chains. Rows with one shared CDR3 protein collapse into an entry with the most common genes and DNA. In all, the sample holds 380,000 or so distinct CDR3 sequences, and 20% to 25% of those were seen once. The top ten clones comprise roughly 14% of the sample. Input material: blood, either unsorted or a sorted T cell fraction (not recorded which). The receptors were sampled from a male donor with ankylosing spondylitis or in good health (not recorded which).

The chain links TRBV29-1 to TRBJ2-5; D uncertain. Trimming took off 4 bases at V and 2 bases at J, with 14 bases between the two ends. The CDR3 has 14 residues. Germline lookup yields CDR1 SQVTM and CDR2 ANQGSEA. The CDR3 loop reads CSVVGIPQQETQYF. In DNA form, the CDR3 reads TGCAGCGTTGTTGGCATCCCCCAACAAGAGACCCAGTACTTC.

V is TRBV29-1 and J is TRBJ2-2; 9 nucleotides line up with TRBD2. CDR1 is SQVTM, CDR2 ANQGSEA, per germline. CDR3 size: 15 residues. The V segment lost 6 bases and the J segment 7 bases; nucleotides outside the gene matches: 12. CDR3 sequence: CSVEVRGGDHGELFF. CDR3 in DNA: TGCAGCGTGGAGGTCCGCGGGGGGGATCACGGGGAGCTGTTTTTT.

This clonotype was counted between two and nine times. J is TRBJ2-5 and V is TRBV7-9; D uncertain. The CDR3 runs 14 residues. Germline CDR1 reads SEHNR; CDR2 reads FQNEAQ (reference sequence). The ends were cut back, 5 bases at V and 1 base at J, with 11 bases in the middle. Here the CDR3 reads CASSPDLFQETQYF. Here the CDR3 DNA reads TGTGCCAGCAGCCCAGACCTGTTCCAAGAGACCCAGTACTTC.

This chain links TRBV5-5 with TRBJ2-7, with 12 bases matching TRBD2. V was clipped by 5 bases and J by 4 bases; unmatched bases: 7. The length of the CDR3 is 15 residues. Germline loops: CDR1 SGHKS, CDR2 YYEKEE (reference sequence). Written as DNA, the CDR3 is TGTGCCAGCAGTCCTACTAGCGGGGGGAAATACGAGCAGTACTTC. Translation gives CASSPTSGGKYEQYF.

This clonotype occurred a few times. The gene calls are TRBV29-1 and TRBJ2-5, with D perhaps matching TRBD2 (5 bases). The germline CDR1 and CDR2 sequences are SQVTM and ANQGSEA. This CDR3 has 13 amino acids. The V and J ends lost 2 bases and 5 bases respectively, with 12 bases between them. The CDR3 DNA reads TGCAGCGTTGAAAAGGCGGGTTCTGAGACCCAGTACTTC. This translates into CSVEKAGSETQYF.

This clonotype was detected only a few times. The CDR3 sequence is CASSQQPSGDPQGPYNEQFF. The CDR3 DNA is TGCGCCAGCAGCCAACAGCCTAGCGGGGACCCCCAGGGGCCCTACAATGAGCAGTTCTTC. The chain couples TRBV5-1 to TRBJ2-1, with 9 positions matching TRBD2. Germline loops: CDR1 SGHRS, CDR2 YFSETQ. V lost 4 bases to trimming and J lost 2 bases; unmatched junction nucleotides: 19. This CDR3 has 20 residues.

This clonotype was seen ten or more times. The V call is TRBV6-4, the J call TRBJ2-1; 11 bases align to TRBD2. The germline gives CDR1 MRHNA, CDR2 SNTAGT. The CDR3 totals 15 residues. With 4 bases clipped from V and 3 bases from J, the junction kept 2 bases outside the gene matches. CDR3 nucleotides: TGTGCCAGCAGTGCTACTAGCGGGGGCTACAATGAGCAGTTCTTC. Translated: CASSATSGGYNEQFF.

There are a few counts of this clonotype. This rearrangement joins TRBV3-1 to TRBJ2-1; 10 bases agree with TRBD2. CDR1 and CDR2 from the germline V gene are LGHDT and YNNKEL (reference sequence). The CDR3 extends over 16 amino acids. V lost 8 bases to trimming and J lost 5 bases; unmatched junction nucleotides: 12. The CDR3 DNA is TGTGCCAGCCGAGATCTGAGCGGGGGGGGCGACAATGAGCAGTTCTTC. This encodes CASRDLSGGGDNEQFF.

This clonotype has just one count. The chain recombines TRBV9 with TRBJ2-7, with 9 bases fitting TRBD1. The junction had 4 bases not matched to a gene; V was cut back by 0 bases and J by 3 bases. Germline CDR1 SGDLS, CDR2 YYNGEE. This CDR3 is built from 15 residues. The CDR3 is CASSVGQGGIYEQYF. For the CDR3, the DNA is TGTGCCAGCAGCGTAGGACAGGGGGGTATCTACGAGCAGTACTTC.

This chain joins TRBV7-6 and TRBJ2-7; D may be TRBD2 (7 bases). Germline CDR1 is SGHVS and CDR2 is FNYEAQ. With 5 bases removed from V and 3 bases from J, the gap between germline ends came to 20 bases. The CDR3 totals 16 residues. CDR3 coding DNA: TGTGCCAGCAGCAGGGGGTTTGGGGGGGTAGGCTACGAGCAGTACTTC. Amino acids: CASSRGFGGVGYEQYF.

This chain links TRBV10-3 with TRBJ2-1; 10 positions match TRBD2. Germline loops: CDR1 ENHRY, CDR2 SYGVKD. V was pared by 0 bases and J by 5 bases, with 4 bases of the junction left unmatched. This CDR3 spans 16 amino acids. In nucleotides, the CDR3 is TGTGCCATCAGTGAGTCCACTAGCGGGGAGGACAATGAGCAGTTCTTC. Protein: CAISESTSGEDNEQFF.

This clonotype was recorded at least ten times. The chain uses TRBV12-3 or TRBV12-4 and TRBJ2-7, with a weak D call TRBD1 (5 bases). Deletions cut 4 bases from V and 6 bases from J, with 10 bases between. The CDR3 is 12 residues long. The CDR3 sequence is CASSSQGGEQYF. The CDR3 DNA reads TGTGCCAGCAGTTCTCAGGGTGGCGAGCAGTACTTC.

This clonotype was observed a handful of times. The genes are TRBV20-1 and TRBJ2-2, with D tentatively TRBD2 (7 bases). Germline CDR1 and CDR2: DFQATT and SNEGSKA (reference sequence). This CDR3 has 14 amino acids. Deletions cut 1 base from V and 7 bases from J, with 13 bases between. The CDR3, as DNA: TGCAGTGCTAGAGCCACAGGGAGGGTCGGGGAGCTGTTTTTT. This gives the protein CSARATGRVGELFF.

The CDR3 nucleotides are TGCGCCAGCATTGGTGGCTCCTACAATGAGCAGTTCTTC. Translated, it gives CASIGGSYNEQFF. This chain links TRBV5-1 with TRBJ2-1; no clear D. The V end lost 6 bases, the J end lost 0 bases, and 7 bases lay between the germline ends. Germline CDR1 reads SGHRS; CDR2 reads YFSETQ. The length of the CDR3 is 13 residues.

The chain is built from TRBV18 and TRBJ2-5; the D is unclear. The ends were cut back, 2 bases at V and 7 bases at J, with 11 bases in the middle. Germline V gives CDR1 KGHSH, CDR2 LQKENI. This CDR3 spans 13 amino acids. The CDR3 sequence: CASSPGAQWTQYF. CDR3 DNA sequence: TGTGCCAGCTCACCAGGAGCCCAGTGGACCCAGTACTTC.

This clonotype has just a few counts. The gene calls are TRBV10-2 and TRBJ2-1, with D unresolved. The length of the CDR3 is 14 residues. Germline values: CDR1 WSHSY, CDR2 SAAADI. Trimming stripped 8 bases from V and 0 bases from J, with 11 bases between. CDR3 coding DNA: TGCGCCAGCGGGGTTTCGAGCTCCTACAATGAGCAGTTCTTC. This translates into CASGVSSSYNEQFF.

The chain couples TRBV28 to TRBJ2-7; the match to TRBD1 covers 10 bases. Trimming at V came to 5 bases and at J to 6 bases, leaving 10 bases not matched to a gene. Per the germline V gene, CDR1 is MDHEN and CDR2 is SYDVKM. CDR3 size: 15 residues. Here the CDR3 reads CASSMIGGTGVEQYF. The CDR3 coding sequence is TGTGCCAGCAGTATGATTGGCGGGACAGGGGTCGAGCAGTACTTC.

A few counts support this clonotype. This chain links TRBV4-1 with TRBJ2-7, with TRBD1 identical over 8 bases. With V trimmed by 0 bases and J by 4 bases, 2 bases remained unmatched. Germline assignment: CDR1 MGHRA and CDR2 YSYEKL. The CDR3 consists of 14 residues. Here the CDR3 reads CASSQETGGYEQYF. The CDR3 bases are TGCGCCAGCAGCCAAGAAACAGGGGGATACGAGCAGTACTTC.

The chain is built from TRBV4-2 and TRBJ2-3, with 11 bases that match TRBD2. Germline lookup yields CDR1 LGHNA and CDR2 YNFKEQ. The length of the CDR3 is 13 residues. Losses at the gene ends were 6 bases for V and 11 bases for J; bases not matched to a gene: 7. CDR3 DNA sequence: TGTGCCAGCAGTCCCGGACTAGCGGGTCTGCAGTATTTT. Amino acids: CASSPGLAGLQYF.

This clonotype was seen a few times. The chain recombines TRBV20-1 with TRBJ2-1, with 9 nucleotides matching TRBD2. The CDR3 covers 15 residues. The V and J ends lost 4 bases and 11 bases, in that order; junction bases with no gene match: 15. Germline CDR1 is DFQATT and CDR2 is SNEGSKA (reference sequence). The CDR3 DNA reads TGCAGTGCTACCACGGCCGGGACTAGCCTCAACCAGCAGTTCTTC. Encoded protein: CSATTAGTSLNQQFF.

This sequence joins TRBV11-2 and TRBJ2-1, with no clear D. The CDR3 totals 13 residues. From germline, CDR1 is SGHAT and CDR2 FQNNGV. The V end was cut by 5 bases, the J end by 5 bases, with 10 bases between. CDR3 DNA: TGTGCCAGCAGCCCTGAGATCAACAATGAGCAGTTCTTC. It is translated as CASSPEINNEQFF.

This clonotype was seen more than once but under ten times. The gene calls are TRBV12-3 or TRBV12-4 and TRBJ2-2, with 8 bases matching TRBD2. CDR3 size: 15 residues. J gave up 3 bases and V 7 bases, and 7 bases lay outside the gene matches. CDR3: CASTPGGGYTGELFF. The CDR3 DNA sequence: TGTGCCAGCACCCCCGGGGGGGGCTACACCGGGGAGCTGTTTTTT.

V is TRBV7-9 and J is TRBJ1-4; 9 bases align to TRBD1. CDR3 length: 15 residues. In germline, CDR1 is SEHNR, CDR2 FQNEAQ (reference sequence). With 5 bases clipped from V and 8 bases from J, the junction kept 9 bases outside the gene matches. CDR3 DNA: TGTGCCAGCAGCCACCCGGGACAGGGAGTCGAAAAACTGTTTTTT. Encoded protein: CASSHPGQGVEKLFF.

The rearrangement links TRBV15 to TRBJ1-6; D may be TRBD1 (6 bases). The germline V and J ends were trimmed by 1 base and 7 bases, with 8 bases remaining between them. In germline, CDR1 is LNHNV, CDR2 YYDKDF (reference sequence). CDR3 length equals 14 residues. The CDR3 region has the DNA TGTGCCACCAGCAGAGGGGGGGCAAATTCACCCCTCCACTTT. Its translation: CATSRGGANSPLHF.

This clonotype was found a few times. V gene TRBV29-1 combines with J gene TRBJ2-1, with D perhaps matching TRBD1 or TRBD2 (5 bases each). V shed 3 bases and J shed 9 bases, with 12 bases lying between them. Germline V CDR1 and CDR2: SQVTM, ANQGSEA. The CDR3 runs 12 residues. In nucleotides, the CDR3 is TGCAGCGTTGAGACCCTTGGGGGTGAGCAGTTCTTC. This gives the protein CSVETLGGEQFF.

The chain carries TRBV9 and TRBJ2-1; D unresolved. V lost 0 bases and J lost 10, with 11 bases in between. This CDR3 has 13 residues. Germline CDR1 is SGDLS and CDR2 is YYNGEE. The CDR3 protein is CASSVATGSEQFF. As DNA, the CDR3 is TGTGCCAGCAGCGTAGCTACGGGCTCCGAGCAGTTCTTC.

Only a few counts were recorded for this clonotype. The chain employs TRBV6-1 and TRBJ1-1, with TRBD1 matching over 9 bases. The V gene's germline CDR1 is MNHNS and CDR2 SASEGT. V lost 5 bases and J lost 3; bases outside the gene matches: 7. The CDR3 has 15 amino acids. The CDR3 DNA is TGTGCCAGCAGTACCCCGGGACAGGGCGACACTGAAGCTTTCTTT. Translating gives CASSTPGQGDTEAFF.

CDR3 protein: CASSLWTGDYEQYF. In DNA form, the CDR3 reads TGTGCCAGCAGCTTGTGGACGGGGGACTACGAGCAGTACTTC. This chain links TRBV5-5 with TRBJ2-7, with a possible D match to TRBD2 (6 bases). The CDR3 spans 14 residues. V was shortened by 1 base and J by 3 bases, with 11 bases between the two germline ends. Germline values: CDR1 SGHKS, CDR2 YYEKEE (reference sequence).

The chain combines TRBV20-1 with TRBJ2-7, with D possibly being TRBD1 (6 bases). This CDR3 contains 15 residues. Trimming stripped 6 bases from V and 2 bases from J, with 20 bases between. The V gene's germline CDR1 is DFQATT and CDR2 SNEGSKA (reference sequence). The CDR3 sequence: CSAPKGVESAYEQYF. The CDR3 DNA sequence: TGCAGTGCCCCAAAGGGGGTCGAGAGCGCCTACGAGCAGTACTTC.

There are a few counts of this clonotype. The chain links TRBV4-1 to TRBJ2-1; 11 positions agree with TRBD2. This CDR3 is 17 amino acids long. CDR1 MGHRA and CDR2 YSYEKL come from the germline V gene. V trimming: 0 bases; J trimming: 2 bases; junction bases outside the gene matches: 3. CDR3 DNA: TGCGCCAGCAGCCAAGACCTACTAGCGGGGGCCTACAATGAGCAGTTCTTC. Protein sequence: CASSQDLLAGAYNEQFF.

V and J are TRBV27 and TRBJ1-2; D not resolved. Trimming left V 2 bases short and J 3 bases short, with 10 bases between. The V gene's germline CDR1 is MNHEY and CDR2 SMNVEV (reference sequence). CDR3 length: 14 residues. CDR3 nucleotides: TGTGCCAGCAGTTTAGGTCCGGGTTACTATGGCTACACCTTC. Its protein product is CASSLGPGYYGYTF.